This T cell receptor beta chain originates from a study of T cell changes during pregnancy in multiple sclerosis. TCRdb keeps only in-frame clones here, not all; method: immunoSEQ multiplex PCR. The sample carries tens of thousands of clones, 87% recorded once. Losses at the gene ends were 7 bases for V and 1 base for J; bases not matched to a gene: 14. The CDR3 consists of 18 residues. Germline assignment: CDR1 SEHNR and CDR2 FQNEAQ (reference sequence). The source material was CD8+ T cells from peripheral blood mononuclear cells, sampled before pregnancy. The receptor was derived from a female donor with multiple sclerosis, enrolled in a pregnancy study. The chain couples TRBV7-9 to TRBJ2-3, with 10 bases matching TRBD2. This CDR3 reads CASNLMGTGTSGTDTQYF. CDR3 coding DNA: TGTGCCAGCAACCTTATGGGAACCGGGACTAGCGGCACAGATACGCAGTATTTT.